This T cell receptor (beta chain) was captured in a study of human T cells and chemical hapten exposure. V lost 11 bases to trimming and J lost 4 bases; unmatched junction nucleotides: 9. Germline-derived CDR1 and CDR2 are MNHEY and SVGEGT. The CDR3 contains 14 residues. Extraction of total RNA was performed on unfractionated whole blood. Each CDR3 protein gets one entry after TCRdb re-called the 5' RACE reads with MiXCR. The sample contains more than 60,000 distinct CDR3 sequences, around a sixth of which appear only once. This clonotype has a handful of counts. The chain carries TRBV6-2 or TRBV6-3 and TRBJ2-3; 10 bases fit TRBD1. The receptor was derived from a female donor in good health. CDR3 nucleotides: TGTGCCGGAAGAGACAGGGGGCGGGCAGATACGCAGTATTTT. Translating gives CAGRDRGRADTQYF.